Below are 32 T cell receptor beta chains sequenced from a single sample in a study of blood T cell repertoires in COVID-19. Using immunoSEQ multiplex PCR, the repertoire was profiled, and TCRdb retains in-frame clones only, with some absent. The repertoire holds about 95,000 clones, with roughly 80% as singletons. The sequenced material came from peripheral blood. These receptors were taken from a man aged 80 or over with active or convalescent COVID-19.

The genes are TRBV10-1 and TRBJ1-4; D is unresolved. V lost 7 bases to trimming and J lost 7 bases, with 19 bases between them. The CDR3 is made up of 15 amino acids. Germline V lookup: CDR1 WNHNN, CDR2 SYGVQD (reference sequence). The CDR3 DNA reads TGCGCCAGCAAGGCATGGAGACGAGTAGTTGAAAAACTGTTTTTT. Encoded protein: CASKAWRRVVEKLFF.

The chain has TRBV4-2 and TRBJ2-5; 9 bases map to TRBD2. The junction had 11 bases not matched to a gene; V was cut back by 1 base and J by 2 bases. The germline CDR1 and CDR2 sequences are LGHNA and YNFKEQ. This CDR3 contains 18 residues. The CDR3 loop is CASSQVLSSGGLQETQYF. CDR3 coding DNA: TGTGCCAGCAGCCAAGTGTTATCCAGCGGGGGGTTACAAGAGACCCAGTACTTC.

The chain is built from TRBV11-1 and TRBJ1-2; 8 positions agree with TRBD1. CDR3 size: 13 residues. Per germline, CDR1 SGHAT and CDR2 FQDESV (reference sequence). After removal of 5 bases from V and 6 bases from J, the junction contained 5 bases not matched to a gene. In nucleotides, the CDR3 is TGTGCCAGCAGCGACAGGGGCGGGAATGGCTACACCTTC. Translating it yields CASSDRGGNGYTF.

The chain couples TRBV2 to TRBJ1-3; D unresolved. Germline V gives CDR1 SNHLY, CDR2 FYNNEI. This CDR3 is built from 12 residues. Between the trimmed V and J ends, which lost 3 bases and 4 bases, there was a span of 4 bases. DNA for the CDR3: TGTGCCAGCAGTGAGCGGGGAAACACCATATATTTT. Its translation: CASSERGNTIYF.

V gene TRBV18 combines with J gene TRBJ1-4; 8 bases are shared with TRBD1. The CDR3 has 13 residues. The germline CDR1 and CDR2 sequences are KGHSH and LQKENI. V gave up 0 bases and J gave up 14 bases; unmatched junction bases: 5. The CDR3 DNA follows: TGTGCCAGCTCACCACCCACCGGACAGGGCCTGTTTTTT. Translating gives CASSPPTGQGLFF.

This chain connects TRBV3-1 (or the pseudogene TRBV3-2) to TRBJ1-2; TRBD1 is a possible D gene (6 bases). CDR3 length: 13 residues. The germline V and J ends were trimmed by 5 bases and 4 bases, with 11 bases remaining between them. Germline lookup yields CDR1 LGHDT and CDR2 YNNKEL (reference sequence). This CDR3 reads CASSARQVYGYTF. The CDR3 DNA is TGTGCCAGCAGCGCCAGACAGGTCTATGGCTACACCTTC.

This clone occurred once. This chain links TRBV2 with TRBJ1-5; TRBD1 might be the D (5 bases). This CDR3 contains 15 residues. Germline V CDR1 and CDR2: SNHLY, FYNNEI. Trimming cost V 6 bases and J 4 bases, with 16 bases left between them. The CDR3 loop reads CASRDGGRGNQPQHF. CDR3 bases: TGTGCCAGCAGGGACGGGGGGAGGGGAAATCAGCCCCAGCATTTT.

The chain combines TRBV7-8 with TRBJ2-7; a weak D match, TRBD2 (5 bases). The CDR3 loop spans 16 amino acids. Trimming took off 5 bases at V and 6 bases at J, with 23 bases between the two ends. Germline V gives CDR1 SGHVS, CDR2 FQNEAQ. CDR3 nucleotides: TGTGCCAGCAGCGCAACAATCAGGTCCGCGGGTGGCGAGCAGTACTTC. It codes for CASSATIRSAGGEQYF.

As DNA, the CDR3 is TGTGCCAGCAGCTACAGGACAGGGCGAGAGACCCAGTACTTC. Translated: CASSYRTGRETQYF. The gene calls are TRBV5-6 and TRBJ2-5; 8 positions match TRBD1. V dropped 3 bases and J dropped 4; count of bases not matched to a gene: 5. Germline V gene data show CDR1 as SGHDT and CDR2 as YYEEEE. The CDR3 loop spans 14 amino acids. The entire variable domain, with the rest obtained from reference TRBV5-6 and TRBJ2-5, is as follows: DAGVTQSPTHLIKTRGQQVTLRCSPKSGHDTVSWYQQALGQGPQFIFQYYEEEERQRGNFPDRFSGHQFPNYSSELNVNALLLGDSALYLCASSYRTGRETQYFGPGTRLLVL.

This rearrangement joins TRBV28 to TRBJ1-5; 8 bases map to TRBD1. Germline V gene data show CDR1 as MDHEN and CDR2 as SYDVKM. J gave up 6 bases and V 5 bases, and 9 bases lay outside the gene matches. There are 15 residues in the CDR3. DNA of the CDR3: TGTGCCAGCAGTCCCAATCAGGGGGCCCGTCAGCCCCAGCATTTT. Its translation: CASSPNQGARQPQHF.

The chain is built from TRBV5-1 and TRBJ1-1, with D possibly being TRBD1 (5 bases). The germline V and J ends were trimmed by 4 bases and 6 bases, with 19 bases remaining between them. CDR1 and CDR2 (germline): SGHRS, YFSETQ. The CDR3 is 15 amino acids. CDR3 DNA: TGCGCCAGCAGCAGGGATGTGGGGCTCGGGTCTGAAGCTTTCTTT. It yields the protein CASSRDVGLGSEAFF.

The chain has TRBV6-2 or TRBV6-3 and TRBJ1-2; D call uncertain. From germline, CDR1 is MNHEY and CDR2 SVGEGT. There are 13 residues in the CDR3. V lost 4 bases to trimming and J lost 7 bases, with 13 bases between them. CDR3 in amino acids: CASSWKRLGGYTF. Here the CDR3 DNA reads TGTGCCAGCAGTTGGAAGAGGTTGGGTGGCTACACCTTC.

This chain joins TRBV18 and TRBJ2-1; 13 nucleotides agree with TRBD2. CDR1 and CDR2 (germline): KGHSH, LQKENI. This CDR3 is 14 amino acids long. The V segment lost 4 bases and the J segment 8 bases; nucleotides outside the gene matches: 2. CDR3 coding DNA: TGTGCCAGCTCACGGACTAGCGGGAGAGATGAGCAGTTCTTC. Translation gives CASSRTSGRDEQFF.

The chain carries TRBV28 and TRBJ1-5; D is ambiguous. The CDR3 covers 13 residues. Trimming cost V 3 bases and J 3 bases, with 6 bases left between them. Germline V gene data show CDR1 as MDHEN and CDR2 as SYDVKM. The CDR3 sequence: CASSLSLNQPQHF. Written as DNA, the CDR3 is TGTGCCAGCAGTTTGTCACTCAATCAGCCCCAGCATTTT.

This clone was seen a few times. Other DNA sequences in this specimen translate into the identical CDR3. J is TRBJ1-1 and V is TRBV7-9, with D possibly being TRBD1 (5 bases). Germline loops: CDR1 SEHNR, CDR2 FQNEAQ (reference sequence). Between the trimmed V and J ends, which lost 3 bases and 1 base, there was a span of 6 bases. The CDR3 is made up of 13 amino acids. The CDR3, as DNA: TGTGCCAGCAGCTTCACAGGGAACACTGAAGCTTTCTTT. Translation: CASSFTGNTEAFF.

CDR3 protein: CASSVATGGLQGRGGYTF. CDR3 in DNA: TGTGCCAGCAGCGTAGCTACGGGGGGGTTACAGGGGCGAGGTGGCTACACCTTC. The genes are TRBV9 and TRBJ1-2, with 7 bases aligning to TRBD1. The CDR3 totals 18 residues. Germline assignment: CDR1 SGDLS and CDR2 YYNGEE. Trimming took 0 bases from V and 7 from J; bases not matched to a gene: 18.

The chain is built from TRBV6-5 and TRBJ2-7; the match to TRBD1 covers 7 bases. Unmatched junction bases numbered 8, after V lost 6 bases and J lost 0 bases. This CDR3 spans 15 amino acids. Germline V gene sequence: CDR1 MNHEY, CDR2 SVGAGI. The CDR3 is CASRPPGQPSYEQYF. DNA for the CDR3: TGTGCCAGCAGACCCCCGGGACAGCCCTCCTACGAGCAGTACTTC.

CDR3 region: CASTRQAINQPQHF. DNA of the CDR3: TGTGCCAGCACCCGTCAAGCAATCAATCAGCCCCAGCATTTT. The chain has TRBV6-5 and TRBJ1-5; D not resolved. The germline gives CDR1 MNHEY, CDR2 SVGAGI. Trimming pared 7 bases from V and 3 bases from J, leaving 13 bases between. This CDR3 comprises 14 residues.

The chain combines TRBV19 with TRBJ2-7, with 11 bases identical to TRBD1. The CDR3 spans 15 residues. Germline CDR1 is LNHDA and CDR2 is SQIVND (reference sequence). Trimming removed 7 bases from V and 5 bases from J; junction bases left unmatched: 10. DNA for the CDR3: TGTGCCAGTACCTTCACCGGGACAGGGGGTGACGAGCAGTACTTC. Encoded protein: CASTFTGTGGDEQYF.

The chain employs TRBV2 and TRBJ1-1, with 9 bases aligning to TRBD1. V trimming: 6 bases; J trimming: 8 bases; junction bases outside the gene matches: 10. Germline loops: CDR1 SNHLY, CDR2 FYNNEI. The CDR3 spans 14 residues. CDR3 DNA sequence: TGTGCCAGCAGGGGACAGGGAGTGACGGGCGAAGCTTTCTTT. This encodes CASRGQGVTGEAFF.

This clone was seen only once. This chain links TRBV6-4 with TRBJ2-7; perhaps TRBD2 as D (6 bases). With 6 bases removed from V and 6 bases from J, the gap between germline ends came to 18 bases. This CDR3 region has 14 residues. Germline CDR1 MRHNA, CDR2 SNTAGT. CDR3 bases: TGTGCCAGCAGACTACCCGGGACTCTGAGCGAGCAGTACTTC. It yields the protein CASRLPGTLSEQYF.

CDR3 residues: CASSLDGYSYEQYF. In nucleotides, the CDR3 is TGTGCCAGCAGCTTAGACGGGTACTCCTACGAGCAGTACTTC. The chain uses TRBV7-2 and TRBJ2-7; no definite D call. Per the germline V gene, CDR1 is SGHTA and CDR2 is FQGNSA. This CDR3 spans 14 amino acids. The germline V and J ends were trimmed by 1 base and 0 bases, with 7 bases remaining between them.

This chain connects TRBV5-1 to TRBJ1-5, with 9 positions matching TRBD1. Trimming took 3 bases from V and 2 from J; bases not matched to a gene: 6. This CDR3 is built from 16 residues. Germline-derived CDR1 and CDR2 are SGHRS and YFSETQ. As DNA, the CDR3 is TGCGCCAGCAGCTGGGGGGACAGGGAAGGCAATCAGCCCCAGCATTTT. Its translation: CASSWGDREGNQPQHF.

V usage is TRBV3-1 (or the pseudogene TRBV3-2) and J usage is TRBJ2-5; D possibly corresponds to TRBD2 (5 bases). The V end lost 1 base, the J end lost 2 bases, and 8 bases lay between the germline ends. Germline CDR1 is LGHDT and CDR2 is YNNKEL (reference sequence). This CDR3 comprises 14 residues. DNA of the CDR3: TGTGCCAGCAGCCAAGTGACGGGGCAAGAGACCCAGTACTTC. Residues: CASSQVTGQETQYF.

Many counts were recorded for this clone. The rearrangement joins TRBV5-5 to TRBJ1-1, with D perhaps TRBD1 (6 bases). The V gene lost 0 bases and the J gene lost 4 bases, with 10 bases spanning the gap. Germline loops: CDR1 SGHKS, CDR2 YYEKEE (reference sequence). CDR3 length: 14 residues. This CDR3 reads CASSLVGRGTEAFF. The CDR3 region has the DNA TGTGCCAGCAGCTTGGTCGGCAGGGGCACTGAAGCTTTCTTT.

CDR3: CASSDGGTGSEQYF. The CDR3, as DNA: TGCGCCAGCAGTGATGGGGGAACAGGGAGCGAGCAGTACTTC. The rearrangement links TRBV10-1 to TRBJ2-7, with D maybe TRBD1 (6 bases). The CDR3 length is 14 residues. The germline CDR1 and CDR2 sequences are WNHNN and SYGVQD (reference sequence). V was pared by 3 bases and J by 6 bases, with 15 bases between.

V usage is TRBV4-3 and J usage is TRBJ1-3, with 9 bases that match TRBD1. This CDR3 contains 16 residues. Germline trimming cut 1 base from V and 3 bases from J; bases unmatched to any gene: 4. Germline-derived CDR1 and CDR2 are LGHNA and YSLEER. CDR3 bases: TGCGCCAGCAGCCAAGCCGGACAGGGGCATGGAAACACCATATATTTT. Translating it yields CASSQAGQGHGNTIYF.

The table lists this clone with a few counts. The chain recombines TRBV5-1 with TRBJ2-5; perhaps TRBD1 as D (6 bases). V lost 5 bases to trimming and J lost 3 bases, with 11 bases between them. Germline-derived CDR1 and CDR2 are SGHRS and YFSETQ. The CDR3 covers 13 residues. The CDR3 here is CASRSGVEETQYF. For the CDR3, the DNA is TGCGCCAGCAGATCAGGGGTGGAAGAGACCCAGTACTTC.

The V and J genes are TRBV7-8 and TRBJ2-7, with D possibly TRBD1 on 6 matching bases. The CDR3 is 16 amino acids. Deletions cut 5 bases from V and 1 base from J, with 18 bases between. The germline CDR1 and CDR2 sequences are SGHVS and FQNEAQ. This CDR3 is CASSRTGTRLSYEQYF. The CDR3 nucleotides are TGTGCCAGCAGCCGCACCGGGACAAGGTTGTCCTACGAGCAGTACTTC.

This chain connects TRBV5-1 to TRBJ2-4; 8 bases fit TRBD1. Germline V lookup: CDR1 SGHRS, CDR2 YFSETQ. J gave up 9 bases and V 4 bases, and 9 bases lay outside the gene matches. CDR3 length equals 14 residues. The CDR3 sequence is CASSPRTGRAIQYF. In nucleotides, the CDR3 is TGCGCCAGCAGCCCCCGGACAGGGCGGGCCATTCAGTACTTC.

V usage is TRBV4-1 and J usage is TRBJ2-7; TRBD1 might be the D (5 bases). Between the trimmed V and J ends, which lost 1 base and 5 bases, there was a span of 15 bases. Germline CDR1 is MGHRA and CDR2 is YSYEKL. This CDR3 is built from 15 residues. CDR3 DNA: TGCGCCAGCAGCCAAGGGTCAGGGTTTCAAGACGAGCAGTACTTC. Its protein is CASSQGSGFQDEQYF.

The table lists this clone with a few counts. The chain is built from TRBV19 and TRBJ2-2; 8 bases line up with TRBD2. V lost 3 bases, J lost 4 bases, and 7 bases stayed unmatched. CDR3 length: 16 residues. The germline gives CDR1 LNHDA, CDR2 SQIVND (reference sequence). The CDR3 region has the DNA TGTGCCAGTAGTATGAAGCGGGGGCCCCTCACCGGGGAGCTGTTTTTT. Translated: CASSMKRGPLTGELFF. Together with reference TRBV19 and TRBJ2-2, the CDR3 gives the full variable domain: DGGITQSPKYLFRKEGQNVTLSCEQNLNHDAMYWYRQDPGQGLRLIYYSQIVNDFQKGDIAEGYSVSREKKESFPLTVTSAQKNPTAFYLCASSMKRGPLTGELFFGEGSRLTVL.